The 21 T cell receptor beta chains in this list originate from one sample, sequenced in a study of T cell repertoires in cytomegalovirus infection. These TCRs are of unknown antigen specificity. One entry per CDR3 protein results from TCRdb running MiXCR on the reads. Counted here are about 830,000 distinct CDR3 sequences, 30% to 35% occurring once; the ten biggest clones make up roughly an eighth. This material consisted of cultured CD8+ T cells from PBMCs, taken from culture after CMV antigen stimulation. These receptors came from a human donor in good health (CMV status not recorded). Some clones in this sample may be carry-over from other donors' samples.

This chain connects TRBV9 to TRBJ2-1; D may match TRBD1 or TRBD2 (5 bases each). The CDR3 length is 16 residues. Deletions cut 4 bases from V and 3 bases from J, with 17 bases between. Looked up from germline, CDR1 is SGDLS and CDR2 is YYNGEE. CDR3 loop: CASSLGPRDGYNEQFF. The CDR3 DNA sequence: TGTGCCAGCAGCCTCGGTCCCCGGGACGGCTACAATGAGCAGTTCTTC.

The gene calls are TRBV4-1 and TRBJ2-7; D might be TRBD1 or TRBD2, each matching 5 bases. The V gene's germline CDR1 is MGHRA and CDR2 YSYEKL. Trimming stripped 4 bases from V and 0 bases from J, with 13 bases between. The CDR3 loop spans 15 amino acids. The CDR3 bases are TGCGCCAGCAGCCCTGAGGGGTTAGACTCCTACGAGCAGTACTTC. Translation: CASSPEGLDSYEQYF.

The CDR3 region is CASSQHRGRETQYF. CDR3 nucleotides: TGTGCCAGCAGCCAACACAGGGGTCGAGAGACCCAGTACTTC. The V gene is TRBV14, the J gene TRBJ2-5; 7 bases fit TRBD1. This CDR3 has 14 amino acids. The J segment lost 4 bases and the V segment lost 2 bases, leaving 4 bases of the junction unmatched. The germline V gene has CDR1 SGHDN and CDR2 FVKESK.

The chain's CDR3 is CASSDSGDGEQFF. The CDR3 region has the DNA TGTGCCAGCAGTGATTCAGGGGACGGTGAGCAGTTCTTC. The V gene is TRBV6-1, the J gene TRBJ2-1; a possible D gene is TRBD1 (6 bases). This CDR3 region has 13 residues. The germline V gene has CDR1 MNHNS and CDR2 SASEGT. Between the trimmed V and J ends, which lost 3 bases and 9 bases, there was a span of 12 bases.

This clonotype was seen at least ten times. The chain is built from TRBV7-2 and TRBJ2-3, with unresolved D. The germline V gene encodes CDR1 SGHTA and CDR2 FQGNSA. The CDR3 has 13 residues. V gave up 2 bases and J gave up 9 bases, with 12 bases separating them. The CDR3 loop reads CASSLSLVATQYF. CDR3 sequence (DNA): TGTGCCAGCAGCTTAAGCCTAGTAGCCACGCAGTATTTT.

The rearrangement joins TRBV5-4 to TRBJ2-3; tentatively, D is TRBD2 (5 bases). Per the germline V gene, CDR1 is SGHNT and CDR2 is YYREEE (reference sequence). The ends were cut back, 3 bases at V and 5 bases at J, with 7 bases in the middle. The CDR3 consists of 12 residues. The CDR3 protein is CASSSGKDTQYF. Here the CDR3 DNA reads TGTGCCAGCAGCTCCGGGAAAGATACGCAGTATTTT.

The gene calls are TRBV19 and TRBJ1-4; maybe TRBD1 (5 bases). The V gene's germline CDR1 is LNHDA and CDR2 SQIVND (reference sequence). Trimming removed 7 bases at V and 3 bases at J, with 18 bases between. The CDR3 is made up of 16 amino acids. For the CDR3, the DNA is TGTGCCAGTAAGCCCGACTCTGGGGGGTCTAATGAAAAACTGTTTTTT. This translates into CASKPDSGGSNEKLFF.

This rearrangement joins TRBV19 to TRBJ1-1; D may be TRBD1 (5 bases). Between the trimmed V and J ends, which lost 6 bases and 4 bases, there was a span of 18 bases. The V gene's germline CDR1 is LNHDA and CDR2 SQIVND (reference sequence). This CDR3 region has 15 residues. CDR3 DNA sequence: TGTGCCAGTAGGTGGCGGGGCGCGGACTTCACTGAAGCTTTCTTT. It codes for CASRWRGADFTEAFF.

The rearrangement links TRBV9 to TRBJ2-1; D may be TRBD2 (5 bases). The CDR3 is made up of 16 amino acids. V was trimmed by 0 bases and J by 4 bases, leaving 14 bases between them. Per germline, CDR1 SGDLS and CDR2 YYNGEE. In nucleotides, the CDR3 is TGTGCCAGCAGCGTAGTCGGCGGGTCCTTTTACAATGAGCAGTTCTTC. Translation gives CASSVVGGSFYNEQFF.

The chain recombines TRBV5-1 with TRBJ2-3; D is ambiguous. The CDR3 sequence is 14 residues long. V lost 4 bases and J 2 bases, leaving 11 bases between the germline ends. Germline CDR1 is SGHRS and CDR2 is YFSETQ. Here the CDR3 reads CASSPRFFTDTQYF. CDR3 DNA sequence: TGCGCCAGCAGCCCTCGTTTCTTCACAGATACGCAGTATTTT.

In its sample, this clonotype was seen many times. The chain couples TRBV7-9 to TRBJ2-5; D uncertain. Germline assignment: CDR1 SEHNR and CDR2 FQNEAQ (reference sequence). The V end was cut by 0 bases, the J end by 3 bases, with 8 bases between. CDR3 length: 14 residues. CDR3 DNA sequence: TGTGCCAGCAGCTTAGCGCGCGATGAAGAGACCCAGTACTTC. This encodes CASSLARDEETQYF.

This sequence joins TRBV5-8 and TRBJ1-5; tentative D call: TRBD1 (5 bases). With 4 bases removed from V and 2 bases from J, the gap between germline ends came to 25 bases. The germline V gene encodes CDR1 SGHTS and CDR2 YDEGEE. The CDR3 extends over 19 amino acids. The DNA for the CDR3 is TGTGCCAGCAGCCACCTCGATCGTTGGGACGTAGTCGGCAATCAGCCCCAGCATTTT. This codes for CASSHLDRWDVVGNQPQHF. The whole variable domain, remainder taken from reference TRBV5-8 and TRBJ1-5, is EAGVTQSPTHLIKTRGQQATLRCSPISGHTSVYWYQQALGLGLQFLLWYDEGEERNRGNFPPRFSGRQFPNYSSELNVNALELEDSALYLCASSHLDRWDVVGNQPQHFGDGTRLSIL.

Only a few counts were recorded for this clonotype. The gene calls are TRBV6-5 and TRBJ2-5; D may be TRBD1 (5 bases). V was cut by 0 bases and J by 9 bases, with 5 bases left in between. Germline assignment: CDR1 MNHEY and CDR2 SVGAGI. The CDR3 runs 11 residues. For the CDR3, the DNA is TGTGCCAGCAGTTACTCAGGGGCCCAGTACTTC. Translation: CASSYSGAQYF.

The chain has TRBV5-1 and TRBJ2-5, with D tentatively TRBD1 (5 bases). CDR3 length: 16 residues. V was shortened by 6 bases and J by 5 bases, with 23 bases between the two germline ends. CDR1 is SGHRS, CDR2 YFSETQ, per germline. The CDR3 spells CASNDPDSGSRETQYF. The DNA of the CDR3 is TGCGCCAGCAACGACCCTGACTCAGGGTCGCGGGAGACCCAGTACTTC.

This clonotype was detected only a few times. This chain joins TRBV7-9 and TRBJ1-1; 9 positions match TRBD1. The CDR3 loop spans 16 amino acids. The V and J ends lost 1 base and 4 bases, in that order; junction bases with no gene match: 7. Germline values: CDR1 SEHNR, CDR2 FQNEAQ (reference sequence). DNA of the CDR3: TGTGCCAGCAGCTTAGGCGGACAGGGGTTCGTCACTGAAGCTTTCTTT. Residues: CASSLGGQGFVTEAFF.

A few counts support this clonotype. The J gene is TRBJ1-2, the V gene TRBV7-4; D gene uncertain. Deletions cut 5 bases from V and 7 bases from J, with 11 bases between. CDR1 is SGHVT and CDR2 is SQSDAQ in the germline V gene. CDR3 length: 12 amino acids. In DNA, the CDR3 is TGTGCCAGCAGCGCGTCTTATGGTGGCTACACCTTC. It is translated as CASSASYGGYTF.

This clonotype appeared a few times. The V call is TRBV12-3 or TRBV12-4, the J call TRBJ1-2, with 8 bases that match TRBD1. The ends lost 5 bases at V and 8 bases at J; junction bases unmatched: 13. The CDR3 is made up of 15 amino acids. The CDR3, as DNA: TGTGCCAGCAGTCTTACCGGGACAGGTCTAGACGGCTACACCTTC. Translating it yields CASSLTGTGLDGYTF.

The gene calls are TRBV6-6 and TRBJ1-1; D may be TRBD1 (6 bases). Trimming took off 2 bases at V and 2 bases at J, with 15 bases between the two ends. The length of the CDR3 is 16 residues. The germline V gene encodes CDR1 MNHNY and CDR2 SVGAGI (reference sequence). The CDR3 DNA sequence: TGTGCCAGCAGTTACCTGAACAGGGTAAAAAACACTGAAGCTTTCTTT. Protein: CASSYLNRVKNTEAFF.

The chain joins TRBV29-1 to TRBJ1-1; 7 bases fit TRBD1. Per the germline V gene, CDR1 is SQVTM and CDR2 is ANQGSEA. The V and J ends lost 5 bases and 3 bases, in that order; junction bases with no gene match: 12. The CDR3 totals 15 residues. CDR3 in amino acids: CSVSNQTGRYTEAFF. The DNA of the CDR3 is TGCAGCGTTTCTAACCAGACAGGGAGGTACACTGAAGCTTTCTTT. The full variable domain, rest sourced from reference TRBV29-1 and TRBJ1-1, is SAVISQKPSRDICQRGTSLTIQCQVDSQVTMMFWYRQQPGQSLTLIATANQGSEATYESGFVIDKFPISRPNLTFSTLTVSNMSPEDSSIYLCSVSNQTGRYTEAFFGQGTRLTVV.

The chain links TRBV4-3 to TRBJ1-1, with TRBD1 matching over 11 bases. The CDR3 is 16 residues long. V lost 4 bases to trimming and J lost 5 bases; unmatched junction nucleotides: 9. CDR1 is LGHNA and CDR2 is YSLEER in the germline V gene. Here the CDR3 reads CASSPGSGTGGTEAFF. CDR3 DNA sequence: TGCGCCAGCAGCCCGGGCTCTGGGACAGGGGGGACTGAAGCTTTCTTT.

This chain uses TRBV28 with TRBJ2-2, with 9 bases that match TRBD1. V gave up 7 bases and J gave up 6 bases; unmatched junction bases: 9. Germline-derived CDR1 and CDR2 are MDHEN and SYDVKM. The CDR3 length is 15 residues. CDR3: CASKSETGGPGELFF. The CDR3 DNA follows: TGTGCCAGCAAATCGGAGACAGGGGGGCCCGGGGAGCTGTTTTTT.